This T cell receptor beta chain appears in the sequencing data of a study of OX40 agonist ivuxolimab in advanced cancers. Overall study context: Partial responses were seen in three patients, one with hepatocellular carcinoma and two with cutaneous melanoma.

Autoimmune disease history or systemic immunosuppression was exclusionary. Samples were taken at baseline and on day 1 of cycles 4 and 7. Assay: immunoSEQ multiplex PCR; the TCRdb copy retains only in-frame clones and omits some. The repertoire holds some 40,000 clones, with less than 95% as singletons. Sample: CD4+ or CD8+ T cells sorted from blood, taken in a trial of the OX40 agonist ivuxolimab. The sequence was collected from an adult with an advanced solid tumor such as melanoma, head and neck, liver or kidney cancer.

The chain's CDR3 is CASSEGTSGYEQYF. As DNA, the CDR3 is TGCGCCAGCAGCGAAGGGACTAGCGGCTACGAGCAGTACTTC. The chain employs TRBV4-1 and TRBJ2-7, with 11 bases identical to TRBD2. This CDR3 has 14 residues. The V gene end was trimmed by 5 bases and the J gene end by 3 bases; junction bases not matched to a gene: 3. Germline CDR1 and CDR2: MGHRA and YSYEKL.